Listed here are 10 T cell receptor beta chains from one sample, sequenced in a study of shared clonotypes between healthy human individuals. TCRdb's copy holds only in-frame clones and misses some; the assay was immunoSEQ multiplex PCR. This sample has approximately 2.3 million clones; 90% to 95% occur once, and the top ten carry 0.39%. Specimen: naive CD4+ T cells from PBMCs. Subset reported: CD45RA+ positively selected. Receptors were obtained from a man younger than 35 in good health. Some clones in this sample may be carry-over from other donors' samples.

J is TRBJ1-3 and V is TRBV4-1; D unclear. The CDR3 is made up of 12 amino acids. The V gene lost 3 bases and the J gene lost 8 bases, with 8 bases spanning the gap. Germline V gene sequence: CDR1 MGHRA, CDR2 YSYEKL. In nucleotides, the CDR3 is TGCGCCAGCAGCCACAGTACTGACACCATATATTTT. It is translated as CASSHSTDTIYF.

The chain joins TRBV18 to TRBJ2-6; no clear D. Per germline, CDR1 KGHSH and CDR2 LQKENI. V shed 3 bases and J shed 2 bases, with 8 bases lying between them. This CDR3 has 15 residues. CDR3 nucleotides: TGTGCCAGCTCACCGATAGGAGCTGGGGCCAACGTCCTGACTTTC. Protein: CASSPIGAGANVLTF.

J is TRBJ2-5 and V is TRBV7-6; maybe TRBD2 (5 bases). Trimming removed 5 bases from V and 0 bases from J, with 16 bases in between. Germline CDR1 and CDR2: SGHVS and FNYEAQ. The CDR3 runs to 16 residues. In DNA form, the CDR3 reads TGTGCCAGCAGCCCCGGACTGTCTCCGTACCAAGAGACCCAGTACTTC. Its translation: CASSPGLSPYQETQYF.

This chain links TRBV5-1 with TRBJ2-5, with 11 bases lining up with TRBD2. Germline V gene sequence: CDR1 SGHRS, CDR2 YFSETQ. The CDR3 covers 14 residues. V lost 4 bases to trimming and J lost 5 bases; unmatched junction nucleotides: 4. CDR3 protein: CASSEPSGRETQYF. The CDR3 coding sequence is TGCGCCAGCAGCGAACCTAGCGGGAGGGAGACCCAGTACTTC. Supplemented by reference TRBV5-1 and TRBJ2-5, the full variable domain reads KAGVTQTPRYLIKTRGQQVTLSCSPISGHRSVSWYQQTPGQGLQFLFEYFSETQRNKGNFPGRFSGRQFSNSRSEMNVSTLELGDSALYLCASSEPSGRETQYFGPGTRLLVL.

The V gene is TRBV21-1, the J gene TRBJ2-7. TRBV21-1 is given as a pseudogene. The CDR3 length is 14 residues. CDR3 amino acids: CANSDGDLAYEQYF. The DNA of the CDR3 is TGTGCCAACTCGGACGGTGATTTGGCCTACGAGCAGTACTTC.

This clone has just one count. The chain recombines TRBV5-1 with TRBJ2-5, with 8 bases aligning to TRBD1. V lost 5 bases and J lost 1; bases outside the gene matches: 7. This CDR3 contains 15 residues. Germline CDR1 reads SGHRS; CDR2 reads YFSETQ. CDR3 nucleotide sequence: TGCGCCAGCAGATCCCAGGGGGCGACCCAAGAGACCCAGTACTTC. Its protein product is CASRSQGATQETQYF.

Remarks on this clone: At the DNA level, this CDR3 is encoded by other sequences in the same sample as well. V gene TRBV28 combines with J gene TRBJ2-7; 7 nucleotides agree with TRBD2. V was pared by 3 bases and J by 0 bases, with 5 bases of the junction left unmatched. There are 15 residues in the CDR3. Germline V CDR1 and CDR2: MDHEN, SYDVKM. The CDR3 region is CASSLGGSLSYEQYF. The DNA for the CDR3 is TGTGCCAGCAGTTTGGGCGGGAGCCTCTCCTACGAGCAGTACTTC.

This clone was seen once. J is TRBJ2-7 and V is TRBV7-2, with unresolved D. The V gene's germline CDR1 is SGHTA and CDR2 FQGNSA. This CDR3 spans 13 amino acids. The V end lost 3 bases, the J end lost 3 bases, and 9 bases lay between the germline ends. The CDR3, as DNA: TGTGCCAGCAGCTTTAATCAAAACTACGAGCAGTACTTC. Amino acid sequence: CASSFNQNYEQYF.

The rearrangement joins TRBV28 to TRBJ1-1; D possibly corresponds to TRBD1 (6 bases). The CDR3 length is 13 residues. Germline loops: CDR1 MDHEN, CDR2 SYDVKM. V dropped 8 bases and J dropped 3 bases, with 13 bases sitting between them. CDR3 in DNA: TGTGCCAGCCAACAGGGTCGGGACACTGAAGCTTTCTTT. This sequence encodes CASQQGRDTEAFF.

This clone was seen once. In the same sample, other DNA sequences code for this CDR3. CDR3 DNA sequence: TGCGCCAGCAGCTTAGAAGCGTCGAACACCGGGGAGCTGTTTTTT. This sequence encodes CASSLEASNTGELFF. The chain joins TRBV5-1 to TRBJ2-2; no reliable D call. Germline V gene data show CDR1 as SGHRS and CDR2 as YFSETQ. The V end was cut by 2 bases, the J end by 0 bases, with 8 bases between. CDR3 size: 15 residues.